These 27 T cell receptor beta chains came from one sample sequenced in a study of graft-versus-host responses after intestinal transplantation. The antigens for these receptors are not known. The data were produced by immunoSEQ multiplex PCR, yet TCRdb's version contains in-frame clones alone and is incomplete. The repertoire consists of roughly 93,000 clones, with about 93% occurring once and the leading ten covering around 0.49%. Here the sequenced sample was unstimulated CD8+ T cells sorted from spleen or lymph node cells, taken before intestinal transplant. The source of these receptors is a human donor who received an intestinal transplant.

The chain carries TRBV13 and TRBJ2-3, with D possibly TRBD1 on 7 matching bases. The V end was cut by 5 bases, the J end by 10 bases, with 22 bases between. CDR1 and CDR2 from the germline V gene are PRHDT and FYEKMQ (reference sequence). The CDR3 sequence is 15 residues long. The DNA for the CDR3 is TGTGCCAGCAGCCCGGAGGGGGCGCCGAAGACGTCGCAGTATTTT. It specifies CASSPEGAPKTSQYF.

Written as DNA, the CDR3 is TGTGCCAGCAGCGCAGCGGGACTAGCGGGAGTTCTTGAGCAGTTCTTC. Translating it yields CASSAAGLAGVLEQFF. The rearrangement uses TRBV7-6 and TRBJ2-1; 14 bases fit TRBD2. The CDR3 contains 16 residues. CDR1 and CDR2 (germline): SGHVS, FNYEAQ. With V trimmed by 5 bases and J by 9 bases, 9 bases remained unmatched.

The table lists this clone with a few counts. Other nucleotide sequences in the sample specify the same CDR3. The chain combines TRBV30 with TRBJ1-1; TRBD1 agrees at 10 bases. This CDR3 has 11 amino acids. Germline CDR1 reads GTSNPN; CDR2 reads SVGIG (reference sequence). Trimming removed 5 bases from V and 6 bases from J; junction bases left unmatched: 0. The CDR3 coding sequence is TGTGCCTGGGGACAGGGGGCTGAAGCTTTCTTT. Translation: CAWGQGAEAFF.

This clone was seen a few times. This chain joins TRBV2 and TRBJ1-2; maybe TRBD1 (6 bases). Trimming took off 10 bases at V and 3 bases at J, with 9 bases between the two ends. Per the germline V gene, CDR1 is SNHLY and CDR2 is FYNNEI. CDR3 length: 11 amino acids. This chain's CDR3 is CAIRTDYGYTF. CDR3 bases: TGTGCCATTCGGACAGACTATGGCTACACCTTC.

CDR3 sequence (DNA): TGTGCCAGCAGCCCCGGGACAGGGGGCGACGAGCAGTACTTC. Protein product: CASSPGTGGDEQYF. The chain employs TRBV27 and TRBJ2-7, with 12 bases fitting TRBD1. The CDR3 contains 14 residues. Germline CDR1 is MNHEY and CDR2 is SMNVEV (reference sequence). The J segment lost 5 bases and the V segment lost 6 bases, leaving 5 bases of the junction unmatched.

The V and J genes are TRBV6-1 and TRBJ2-2; D not resolved. CDR1 and CDR2 from the germline V gene are MNHNS and SASEGT. The CDR3 extends over 12 amino acids. V lost 7 bases and J lost 4, with 7 bases in between. The CDR3: CASIVPTGELFF. The CDR3 DNA follows: TGTGCCAGCATAGTACCCACCGGGGAGCTGTTTTTT.

In this sample, this clone turned up once. The gene calls are TRBV27 and TRBJ1-1; D is unclear. The CDR3 loop spans 14 amino acids. Trimming removed 3 bases at V and 4 bases at J, with 12 bases between. Per the germline V gene, CDR1 is MNHEY and CDR2 is SMNVEV (reference sequence). CDR3 bases: TGTGCCAGCAGTTTTGTTGCTAGAGGCACTGAAGCTTTCTTT. This gives the protein CASSFVARGTEAFF.

The chain is built from TRBV30 and TRBJ1-2; no clear D. V was trimmed by 1 base and J by 6 bases, leaving 12 bases between them. Germline values: CDR1 GTSNPN, CDR2 SVGIG (reference sequence). The CDR3 length is 13 residues. This chain's CDR3 is CAWSDSTLNGYTF. DNA for the CDR3: TGTGCCTGGAGTGACAGTACTTTAAATGGCTACACCTTC.

The chain recombines TRBV19 with TRBJ2-1; a possible D gene is TRBD2 (6 bases). Germline V gene lookup returns CDR1 LNHDA and CDR2 SQIVND (reference sequence). V gave up 0 bases and J gave up 13 bases, with 10 bases separating them. The CDR3 totals 12 residues. In DNA, the CDR3 is TGTGCCAGTAGTATAGAACCGACTAGTCAGTTCTTC. Translating gives CASSIEPTSQFF.

This rearrangement joins TRBV7-3 to TRBJ2-1; TRBD2 agrees at 8 bases. CDR1 is SGHTA, CDR2 FQGTGA, per germline. The CDR3 runs to 20 residues. The V gene end was trimmed by 4 bases and the J gene end by 0 bases; junction bases not matched to a gene: 17. CDR3 amino acids: CASSSMPGLVDPSSYNEQFF. CDR3 in DNA: TGTGCCAGCAGCTCCATGCCGGGACTAGTGGATCCGAGCTCCTACAATGAGCAGTTCTTC.

V is TRBV7-6 and J is TRBJ1-1; possible D gene TRBD1, 6 bases. Trimming took off 4 bases at V and 5 bases at J, with 26 bases between the two ends. Per the germline V gene, CDR1 is SGHVS and CDR2 is FNYEAQ. The CDR3 is made up of 18 amino acids. CDR3 sequence: CASSSLEGVRGARTEAFF. In DNA form, the CDR3 reads TGTGCCAGCAGCTCCCTAGAAGGCGTTCGGGGGGCAAGGACTGAAGCTTTCTTT.

This clone was seen a handful of times. The chain carries TRBV10-2 and TRBJ2-5; TRBD2 aligns across 9 bases. This CDR3 region has 16 residues. Germline values: CDR1 WSHSY, CDR2 SAAADI. V dropped 8 bases and J dropped 2; count of bases not matched to a gene: 12. The CDR3: CASLREREVGQETQYF. CDR3 bases: TGCGCCAGCCTACGGGAGCGGGAGGTAGGGCAAGAGACCCAGTACTTC.

V and J are TRBV5-1 and TRBJ2-6, with D uncertain. The germline V gene encodes CDR1 SGHRS and CDR2 YFSETQ. This CDR3 contains 18 residues. V gave up 2 bases and J gave up 0 bases, with 15 bases separating them. In nucleotides, the CDR3 is TGCGCCAGCAGCTTAACATTGGGCTTATACTCTGGGGCCAACGTCCTGACTTTC. Translated: CASSLTLGLYSGANVLTF.

This chain connects TRBV5-4 to TRBJ2-5; the match to TRBD2 covers 9 bases. Gene TRBJ2-7 matches the end of the DNA better, so the J call may be wrong. The V gene's germline CDR1 is SGHNT and CDR2 YYREEE (reference sequence). The CDR3 totals 14 residues. For the CDR3, the DNA is TGTGCCAGCAGCTTACTAGCGGGCCCCTACGAGCAGTACTTC. Its translation: CASSLLAGPYEQYF.

Comment on this clone: Other DNA sequences of this sample code for an identical CDR3. The chain is built from TRBV7-9 and TRBJ2-7; D ambiguous. The CDR3 loop spans 13 amino acids. Germline CDR1 and CDR2: SEHNR and FQNEAQ (reference sequence). V was shortened by 2 bases and J by 0 bases, with 5 bases between the two germline ends. Written as DNA, the CDR3 is TGTGCCAGCAGCTTATACAGCTCCTACGAGCAGTACTTC. This sequence encodes CASSLYSSYEQYF.

The J gene is TRBJ2-5, the V gene TRBV2; D gene ambiguous. The ends were cut back, 6 bases at V and 0 bases at J, with 8 bases in the middle. Per germline, CDR1 SNHLY and CDR2 FYNNEI. The CDR3 covers 13 residues. This chain's CDR3 is CASRPEYQETQYF. CDR3 in DNA: TGTGCCAGCAGGCCCGAGTACCAAGAGACCCAGTACTTC.

The chain recombines TRBV30 with TRBJ2-2, with D perhaps TRBD1 (5 bases). Trimming cost V 0 bases and J 2 bases, with 10 bases left between them. The CDR3 runs 15 residues. Germline V gene sequence: CDR1 GTSNPN, CDR2 SVGIG (reference sequence). The CDR3 sequence: CAWSVLQENTGELFF. The CDR3 DNA sequence: TGTGCCTGGAGTGTACTACAGGAAAACACCGGGGAGCTGTTTTTT.

This clone was recorded only once. The chain is built from TRBV11-2 and TRBJ2-3; TRBD2 matches 14 bases. V shed 3 bases, J shed 5 bases, and the junction held 10 bases outside the gene matches. The CDR3 length is 18 residues. Per germline, CDR1 SGHAT and CDR2 FQNNGV. The CDR3 loop reads CASSFPTSGGAKVDTQYF. CDR3 DNA: TGTGCCAGCAGCTTCCCGACTAGCGGGGGGGCTAAGGTAGATACGCAGTATTTT.

This clone was detected once. The chain carries TRBV4-3 and TRBJ2-5; D remains unclear. V lost 2 bases, J lost 0 bases, and 10 bases lay in between. CDR1 is LGHNA and CDR2 is YSLEER in the germline V gene. This CDR3 is 15 amino acids long. In nucleotides, the CDR3 is TGCGCCAGCAGCCAATATCTAACCAACCAAGAGACCCAGTACTTC. Translation: CASSQYLTNQETQYF.

The chain employs TRBV7-6 and TRBJ2-1, with no clear D. Trimming cost V 0 bases and J 5 bases, with 11 bases left between them. The CDR3 is 15 residues long. Germline lookup yields CDR1 SGHVS and CDR2 FNYEAQ. This CDR3 is CASSLAAGTHNEQFF. CDR3 DNA sequence: TGTGCCAGCAGCTTAGCCGCAGGTACCCACAATGAGCAGTTCTTC.

This rearrangement joins TRBV16 to TRBJ1-6, with a tentative D call TRBD1 (5 bases). The germline gives CDR1 KGHSY, CDR2 FQNENV. V gave up 0 bases and J gave up 6 bases, with 9 bases separating them. This CDR3 has 15 amino acids. The chain's CDR3 is CASSQSGRGNSPLHF. For the CDR3, the DNA is TGTGCCAGCAGCCAATCGGGGAGGGGTAATTCACCCCTCCACTTT.

Written as DNA, the CDR3 is TGTGCCAGTAGTATTTACAGCCCGAGCAATCAGCCCCAGCATTTT. Amino acids: CASSIYSPSNQPQHF. The chain combines TRBV19 with TRBJ1-5; D uncertain. V was shortened by 3 bases and J by 1 base, with 10 bases between the two germline ends. Germline V lookup: CDR1 LNHDA, CDR2 SQIVND (reference sequence). CDR3 length: 15 residues.

The chain uses TRBV27 and TRBJ1-2; 8 positions match TRBD1. The CDR3 loop spans 14 amino acids. Losses at the gene ends were 2 bases for V and 3 bases for J; bases not matched to a gene: 2. Germline CDR1 MNHEY, CDR2 SMNVEV (reference sequence). This chain's CDR3 is CASSLQGADYGYTF. The DNA of the CDR3 is TGTGCCAGCAGTTTACAGGGGGCTGACTATGGCTACACCTTC.

This rearrangement joins TRBV13 to TRBJ2-6; D is uncertain. V lost 4 bases and J 2 bases, leaving 6 bases between the germline ends. Germline V lookup: CDR1 PRHDT, CDR2 FYEKMQ (reference sequence). CDR3 length: 14 amino acids. The CDR3 region is CASSYSTGANVLTF. The CDR3 region has the DNA TGTGCCAGCAGCTACTCGACTGGGGCCAACGTCCTGACTTTC. Filled out from reference TRBV13 and TRBJ2-6, the complete variable domain reads AAGVIQSPRHLIKEKRETATLKCYPIPRHDTVYWYQQGPGQDPQFLISFYEKMQSDKGSIPDRFSAQQFSDYHSELNMSSLELGDSALYFCASSYSTGANVLTFGAGSRLTVL.

This chain joins TRBV10-3 and TRBJ1-1; possibly TRBD1 for D (5 bases). The ends were cut back, 6 bases at V and 4 bases at J, with 12 bases in the middle. CDR1 is ENHRY and CDR2 is SYGVKD in the germline V gene. CDR3 length: 13 residues. CDR3 amino acids: CAIRGTGSTEAFF. The CDR3, as DNA: TGTGCCATCAGAGGAACAGGTAGCACTGAAGCTTTCTTT.

This chain connects TRBV5-6 to TRBJ2-4; the D gene is possibly TRBD2 (6 bases). V lost 2 bases and J lost 6, with 12 bases in between. The CDR3 contains 14 residues. Germline V gene data show CDR1 as SGHDT and CDR2 as YYEEEE. The CDR3 DNA reads TGTGCCAGCAGCTTAGGGGCGGGAAGAAACATTCAGTACTTC. Residues: CASSLGAGRNIQYF.

The chain carries TRBV19 and TRBJ2-1; possible D gene TRBD2, 6 bases. The CDR3 has 12 amino acids. V lost 0 bases, J lost 10 bases, and 7 bases lay in between. Germline CDR1 reads LNHDA; CDR2 reads SQIVND (reference sequence). CDR3 region: CASSIDLAEQFF. Written as DNA, the CDR3 is TGTGCCAGTAGTATAGATCTAGCGGAGCAGTTCTTC.